This T cell receptor (beta chain) was found in a study of blood T cell repertoires in COVID-19 (dated by TCRdb to 2019 to 2021). Study-wide context: The collaborator samples originated in the United States, Italy and Spain and spanned the acute and convalescent phases of COVID-19. The prospective study material was composed of cDNA or gDNA derived from T cells, B-cell-depleted T cells, or PBMCs. Deeply sampled blood TCRbeta repertoires from subjects exposed to, actively infected with, or recovered from COVID-19 were included in the dataset. A freely available public database, intended as a resource for researchers studying the immune response to SARS-CoV-2, is where the repertoires were released. Samples came from the ongoing ImmuneRACE study (first 160 participants) plus 1,254 subjects from 6 global collaborators. Nearly every sample came with metadata listing a de-identified subject ID, COVID-19 status, age in years and sex. HLA class I and class II types, where available, came from metadata supplied by the sample provider rather than from assay-based typing. Here is what the overall study found, with its caveats: The quantity of clinical and demographic metadata differed by source and by participant and was supplied without curation.

From the germline V gene, CDR1 is SNHLY and CDR2 is FYNNEI. The junction shows trimming of 4 bases on V and 4 bases on J, plus 14 bases between the germline ends. The CDR3 starts with the cysteine, ends with the phenylalanine, and has 15 residues. The read is trimmed to its CDR3 DNA, 45 bases read in frame from base 1. The collaborating institutions used their own protocols to collect whole blood in K2EDTA tubes. For TCRbeta analysis, collaborator samples were shipped as frozen whole blood, as isolated PBMCs, or as DNA extracted from either sample type. The immunoSEQ Assay, a bias-controlled multiplex PCR, was used to amplify TCRbeta CDR3 regions from genomic DNA. The paper's processing steps were these. The number of nucleated cells in each sample was estimated by amplification of reference gene primers within the assay. To quantify the absolute abundance of each unique TCRbeta CDR3 rearrangement, sequence reads were collapsed and filtered. For each sample, productive Simpson clonality was calculated as the square root of Simpson's diversity index over productive rearrangements. In its TCRdb copy, this immuneACCESS table keeps in-frame sequences only and misses some clones. Where compared with another copy, unresolved V genes explain less than half of these, and the others have no known cause. For V, J and clone size, that table is used; D and trimming come from the DNA. Here the sample has 95,000 to 150,000 clones; 65% to 90% occur a single time. 5% to 7.5% of the sample goes to the ten largest clones.

Concerning this clone itself: The antigen it binds to is not known. No base qualities exist here, and no much larger clone lies one base off it.

This TCR came from an elderly man with active or convalescent COVID-19. What was sequenced was peripheral blood. The receptor chain draws on TRBV2 and TRBJ1-5, with the D gene call left open. The nucleotide sequence is TGTGCCAGCAGTGTTGAGAGGCTGCGGAATCAGCCCCAGCATTTT. Its translation is CASSVERLRNQPQHF.